A selection of T cell receptor beta chains follows, all from one sample in a study of long-term antiretroviral therapy in people with HIV. TCRdb keeps only in-frame clones here, not all; method: immunoSEQ multiplex PCR. The table records about 40,000 clones, over 80% of them present only once. Sequences were derived from unsorted PBMCs, sampled 1 year after starting antiretroviral therapy. The source is a man younger than 35 with HIV. Each CDR3 is given with its conserved first and last residue. The D gene is left open where the match is weak. Size tells how often a clone was seen (once, few, many) or the class of an expanded clone, and some rows leave it out.

j_call v_call d_call clone_size cdr3_nt cdr3_aa
TRBJ1-1 TRBV18 - - TGTGCCAGCTCACCACCGCAGGTGAACACTGAAGCTTTCTTT CASSPPQVNTEAFF
TRBJ2-7 TRBV29-1 - - TGCAGCGTTGAATTTGGGCGGCCCTACGAGCAGTACTTC CSVEFGRPYEQYF
TRBJ1-2 TRBV7-8 TRBD1 - TGTGCCAGCAGCTCGGGACAGACCGATGGCTACACCTTC CASSSGQTDGYTF
TRBJ2-7 TRBV18 TRBD1 - TGTGCCAGCTCACCACCTAGACAGGGCAACGAGCAGTACTTC CASSPPRQGNEQYF
TRBJ2-5 TRBV9 - - TGTGCCAGCAGCGTAGTGCCGGGCGAGACCCAGTACTTC CASSVVPGETQYF
TRBJ1-2 TRBV19 - - TGTGCCAGTAGTATGGACACTAATGCCTATGGCTACACCTTC CASSMDTNAYGYTF
TRBJ2-7 TRBV15 - - TGTGCCACCAGCAGAGATCAAGGCTACGAGCAGTACTTC CATSRDQGYEQYF
TRBJ1-4 TRBV4-1 - - TGCGCCAGCAGCCAAGTATCTGGGTTAAGAGCGGTAAGGAATGAAAAACTGTTTTTT CASSQVSGLRAVRNEKLFF
TRBJ1-5 TRBV5-8 - - TGTGCCAGCAGCTCGGACCTCGGCCAGACTCCATGGGCCCAGCATTTT CASSSDLGQTPWAQHF
TRBJ2-7 TRBV4-1 - - TGCGCCAGCAGCCAATACTCTTCGGGGGTCGCCTACGAGCAGTACTTC CASSQYSSGVAYEQYF
TRBJ1-2 TRBV2 TRBD1 - TGTGCCAGGGACAGGGGGACAGTCTATGGCTACACCTTC CARDRGTVYGYTF
TRBJ2-3 TRBV5-4 - - TGTGCCAGCAGCTTACAGATCACAGATACGCAGTATTTT CASSLQITDTQYF
TRBJ2-7 TRBV4-1 - - TGCGCCAGCAGCCAAGAAACGCAGGGGTCCGGAAGCTCCTACGAGCAGTACTTC CASSQETQGSGSSYEQYF
TRBJ2-3 TRBV7-9 - once TGTGCCAGCAGCTCAATACCTGGGGAGGCAGATACGCAGTATTTT CASSSIPGEADTQYF